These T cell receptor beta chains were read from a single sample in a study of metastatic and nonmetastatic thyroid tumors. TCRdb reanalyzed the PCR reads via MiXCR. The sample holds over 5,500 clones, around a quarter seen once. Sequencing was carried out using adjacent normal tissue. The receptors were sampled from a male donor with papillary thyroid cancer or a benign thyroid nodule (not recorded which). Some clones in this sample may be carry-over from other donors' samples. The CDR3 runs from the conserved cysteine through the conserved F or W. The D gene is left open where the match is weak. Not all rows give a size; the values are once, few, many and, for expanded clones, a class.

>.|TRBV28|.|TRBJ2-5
TGTGCCAGCAGGGAAGGACCGCTAGGGACCCAGTACTTC
CASREGPLGTQYF
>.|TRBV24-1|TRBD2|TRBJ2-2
TGTGCCACCAGTGACGGGACTAGAGGGAGCCGGGGCGGGGAGCTGTTTTTT
CATSDGTRGSRGGELFF
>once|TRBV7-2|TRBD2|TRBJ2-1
TGTGCCAGCAGCTTATCAGGGACCGGTCTAGCGGGGGGCGGCAATGAGCAGTTCTTC
CASSLSGTGLAGGGNEQFF
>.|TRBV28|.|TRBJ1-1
TGTTCCAGGAGTTTGGGTGATGCACCTTTCTTT
CSRSLGDAPFF
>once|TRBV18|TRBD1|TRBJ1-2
TGTGCCAGCTCACCACCGTCATCCATGGGGACAGGGCGTGGCTACACCTTC
CASSPPSSMGTGRGYTF
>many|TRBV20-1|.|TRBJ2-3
TGCAGTGCTAGTGTATTACTCGAAGAAGATACGCAGTATTTT
CSASVLLEEDTQYF
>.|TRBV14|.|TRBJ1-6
TGTGCCAGCTCCAGAGTACATAATTCACCCCTCCACTTT
CASSRVHNSPLHF
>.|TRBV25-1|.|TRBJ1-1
TGTGCCAGCCTGGGGGCTGAAGCTTTCTTT
CASLGAEAFF
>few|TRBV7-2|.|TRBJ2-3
TGTGCCAGCGGCGAGTTGGGGGGGGGCGATACGCAGTATTTT
CASGELGGGDTQYF
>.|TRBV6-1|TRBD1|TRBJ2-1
TGTGCCAGCACTGAAACAGGGGAAAGACGTGAGCAGTTCTTC
CASTETGERREQFF
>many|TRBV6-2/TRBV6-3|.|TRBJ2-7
TGTGCCAGCAGTTATGGTGGGAAAACCTACGAGCAGTACTTC
CASSYGGKTYEQYF
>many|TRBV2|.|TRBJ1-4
TGTGCCAGCAGTGGGGGGTCCTTT
CASSGGSF
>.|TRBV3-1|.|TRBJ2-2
TGTGCCAGCAGCCAGGTGCGTGGAGAGCTGTTTTTT
CASSQVRGELFF
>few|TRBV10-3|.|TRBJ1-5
TGTGCCATCAGCCCTGAGGGTCAGCCCCAGCATTTT
CAISPEGQPQHF
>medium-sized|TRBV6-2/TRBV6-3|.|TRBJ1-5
TGTGCCAGCAGTCTAACAAAGGGGAGAAACAATCAGCCCCAGCATTTT
CASSLTKGRNNQPQHF
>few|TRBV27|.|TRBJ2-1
TGTGCCAGCAGTTTTTTTGGCCTCAAGGGGGATCTCTACAATGAGCAGTTCTTC
CASSFFGLKGDLYNEQFF
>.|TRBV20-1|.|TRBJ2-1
TGCAGTGCTAGTATCGGGAGACTCTACAATGAGCAGTTCTTC
CSASIGRLYNEQFF
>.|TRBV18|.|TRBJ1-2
TGTGCCAGCTCACCACGGACCGTAGATGGCTACACCTTC
CASSPRTVDGYTF
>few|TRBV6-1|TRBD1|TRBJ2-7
TGTGCCAGCAGCCGGGACAGGGTGATTTACGAGCAGTACTTC
CASSRDRVIYEQYF
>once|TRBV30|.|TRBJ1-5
TGTGCCTGGAAGGCAGGGAATCAGCCCCAGCATTTT
CAWKAGNQPQHF
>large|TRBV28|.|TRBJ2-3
TGTGCCACATGGGGGAGACTAGGGAGCACAGATACGCAGTATTTT
CATWGRLGSTDTQYF
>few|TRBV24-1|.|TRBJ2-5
TGTGCCACCAGTGATTTTCTGGGTACAGAAGAGACCCAGTACTTC
CATSDFLGTEETQYF
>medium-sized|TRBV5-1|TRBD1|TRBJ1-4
TGCGCCAGCAGCTTGAAGGCAGGGGGGAATGAAAAACTGTTTTTT
CASSLKAGGNEKLFF
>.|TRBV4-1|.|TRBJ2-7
TGCGCCAGCAGCCAAAGTCATCAGGGGGGATACGAGCAGTACTTC
CASSQSHQGGYEQYF
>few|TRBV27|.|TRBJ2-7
TGTGCCAGCAGTTTATCTCACCGGACCGAGCAGTACTTC
CASSLSHRTEQYF
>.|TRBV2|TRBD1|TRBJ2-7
TGTGCCAGCAGGAAGGCCGGGACAGGGACCTACGAGCAGTACTTC
CASRKAGTGTYEQYF
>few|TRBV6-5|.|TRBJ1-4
TGTGCCAGCTCGACGGGGGGTGAAAAACTGTTTTTT
CASSTGGEKLFF
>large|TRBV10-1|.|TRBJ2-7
TGCGCCAGCAGTGAGTCGAACTATCCCGTCTACGAGCAGTACTTC
CASSESNYPVYEQYF
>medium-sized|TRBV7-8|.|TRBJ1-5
TGTGCCAGCAGCTTACAGGGGCGAGTTAGCAATCAGCCCCAGCATTTT
CASSLQGRVSNQPQHF
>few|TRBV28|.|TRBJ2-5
TGTGCCAGCGGGACATTCCAAGAGACCCAGTACTTC
CASGTFQETQYF
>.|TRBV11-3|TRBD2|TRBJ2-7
TGTGCCAGCAGCTTAGGAGGTAGGGGACTAGCGGGAGGGCCCTACGTGGAGCAGTACTTC
CASSLGGRGLAGGPYVEQYF
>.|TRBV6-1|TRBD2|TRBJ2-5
TGTGCCAGCAGTACGCTAGCGGGAGAGGGGGAGACCCAGTACTTC
CASSTLAGEGETQYF
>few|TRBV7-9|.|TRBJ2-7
TGCGCCAGCATCCTAACAGGGTACGATCAGTACTTC
CASILTGYDQYF
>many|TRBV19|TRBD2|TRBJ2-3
TGTGCCAGTAATGACAGAACCGGGACTAGGGAACGAGGGGGCACAGATACGCAGTATTTT
CASNDRTGTRERGGTDTQYF
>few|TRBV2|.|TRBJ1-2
.
CASSDFGEGHTF
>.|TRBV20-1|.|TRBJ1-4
TGCAGTGCTAGAGATGAGGAGGAAAAACTGTTTTTT
CSARDEEEKLFF
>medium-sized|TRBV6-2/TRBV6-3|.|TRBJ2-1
TGTGCCAGCAGTTCGAGAGCGAGGGGCCCACACAATGAGCAGTTCTTC
CASSSRARGPHNEQFF
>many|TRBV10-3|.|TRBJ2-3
TGTGCCATCAGGGACCAGGCCACAGATACGCAGTATTTT
CAIRDQATDTQYF
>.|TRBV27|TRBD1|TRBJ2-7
TGTGCCAGCAGTAAAAAAGGGGGGGGACAGGGACCTTACGAGCAGTACTTC
CASSKKGGGQGPYEQYF
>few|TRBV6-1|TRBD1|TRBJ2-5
TGTGCCAGCAGCCCAACCGGGACAGGGCACGAGACCCAGTACTTC
CASSPTGTGHETQYF
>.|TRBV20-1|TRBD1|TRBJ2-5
TGCAGTGCTAGAGATTCGACAGGGTTGGGAGAGACCCAGTACTTC
CSARDSTGLGETQYF
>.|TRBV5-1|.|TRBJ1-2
TGCGCCAGCAGCTTGGACGGCAAAGGGTACACCTTC
CASSLDGKGYTF
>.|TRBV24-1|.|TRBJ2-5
TGTGCCACCAGTGACCACGGTCACCAAGAGACCCAGTACTTC
CATSDHGHQETQYF
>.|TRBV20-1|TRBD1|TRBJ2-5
TGCAGTGCGAATGACAGGGGACGATTCCAAGAGACCCAGTACTTC
CSANDRGRFQETQYF
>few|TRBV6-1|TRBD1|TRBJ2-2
TGTGCCAGCCAAAGGGACAGTAACACCGGGGAGCTGTTTTTT
CASQRDSNTGELFF
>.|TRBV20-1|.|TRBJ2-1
TGCAGTGCTAGAGATCAAGTACAGGTGGGATACAATGAGCAGTTCTTC
CSARDQVQVGYNEQFF
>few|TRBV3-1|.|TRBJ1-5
TGTGTCAGCAGCCGATCCCCTTTGAGGGGCAATCAGCCCCAGCATTTT
CVSSRSPLRGNQPQHF
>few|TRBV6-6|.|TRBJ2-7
TGTGCCAGCAGTTACTCGGTCCCTCGGGGGGAGCAGTACTTC
CASSYSVPRGEQYF
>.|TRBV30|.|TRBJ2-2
TGTGCCCTAGTGGGTTTTGGCGGGGAGCTGTTTTTT
CALVGFGGELFF
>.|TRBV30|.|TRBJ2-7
TGTGCCTGGACGTCCGGGACCGATAATCGCTACGAGCAGTACTTC
CAWTSGTDNRYEQYF
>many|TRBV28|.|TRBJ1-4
TGTGCCAGCAGTTCCAGTGAGGCCCCTAATGAAAAACTGTTTTTT
CASSSSEAPNEKLFF
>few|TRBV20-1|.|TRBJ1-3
TGCAGTGCTAGAGACCCCCGGGACGGCGGAAACACCATATATTTT
CSARDPRDGGNTIYF
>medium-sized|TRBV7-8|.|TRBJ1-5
TGTGCCAGCAGCTTATGGACACTGTATAGCAATCAGCCCCAGCATTTT
CASSLWTLYSNQPQHF
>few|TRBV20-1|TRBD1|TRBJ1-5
TGCAGTGCGGTTAGACAGGGAGAATTGAATCAGCCCCAGCATTTT
CSAVRQGELNQPQHF
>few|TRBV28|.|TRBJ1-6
TGTGCCAGCAGTTTAGGCAGTAATAATTCACCCCTCCACTTT
CASSLGSNNSPLHF
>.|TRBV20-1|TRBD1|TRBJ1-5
TGCAGTGTCACCGGGACAGGGTTGAGCAGCAATCAGCCCCAGCATTTT
CSVTGTGLSSNQPQHF
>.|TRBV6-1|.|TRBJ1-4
TGTGCCAGCAGCCAGGATCCGGAAGGGGAAAAACTGTTTTTT
CASSQDPEGEKLFF